Following are 6 T cell receptor beta chains from one sample sequenced in a study of blood T cells in healthy people across ages. Sample-barcoded 5' priming and a J-beta primer mix drove a second PCR of roughly 7 to 11 cycles. TCRdb recomputed calls from the 5' RACE reads with MiXCR, one row per CDR3 protein. The sample lists 650,000 to 900,000 distinct CDR3 sequences, around 62% seen once, with about 30% in the top ten. Sequencing was done on a sample of blood. Receptors were obtained from a man younger than 45 in good health.

The chain joins TRBV29-1 to TRBJ2-1; D possibly corresponds to TRBD1 (6 bases). V shed 8 bases and J shed 2 bases, with 16 bases lying between them. Per germline, CDR1 SQVTM and CDR2 ANQGSEA. The CDR3 length is 14 residues. CDR3 sequence: CSLLTGPTYNEQFF. As DNA, the CDR3 is TGCAGCCTCCTGACAGGCCCTACCTACAATGAGCAGTTCTTC.

The chain is built from TRBV20-1 and TRBJ2-5; D may correspond to TRBD1 or TRBD2 (5 bases each). The J call could be wrong; TRBJ2-4 is a better fit for the DNA end. This CDR3 is 15 amino acids long. The V gene's germline CDR1 is DFQATT and CDR2 SNEGSKA (reference sequence). CDR3 sequence: CSARDEGKAKNIQYF. The CDR3 DNA reads as TGCAGTGCTAGAGATGAGGGGAAGGCCAAAAACATTCAGTACTTC.

This clonotype was observed a few times. V and J are TRBV9 and TRBJ1-1; 8 nucleotides agree with TRBD1. CDR1 and CDR2 from the germline V gene are SGDLS and YYNGEE. This CDR3 region has 13 residues. J gave up 4 bases and V 2 bases, and 1 base lay outside the gene matches. CDR3 in amino acids: CASSVDRGTEAFF. Here the CDR3 DNA reads TGTGCCAGCAGCGTTGACAGGGGCACTGAAGCTTTCTTT.

The chain links TRBV18 to TRBJ2-1; 7 positions agree with TRBD2. This CDR3 is 14 amino acids long. J was trimmed by 3 bases and V by 6 bases; bases with no gene match: 5. The V gene's germline CDR1 is KGHSH and CDR2 LQKENI. The CDR3 bases are TGTGCCAGCTCGGGGAGCGGGGTCTACAATGAGCAGTTCTTC. Its translation: CASSGSGVYNEQFF.

This chain connects TRBV29-1 to TRBJ2-5; D is perhaps TRBD1 (6 bases). Germline V gene sequence: CDR1 SQVTM, CDR2 ANQGSEA. Trimming removed 8 bases from V and 11 bases from J, with 21 bases in between. This CDR3 region has 12 residues. CDR3 nucleotide sequence: TGCAGCACCGGACAGTCCTACGAAAGGCAGTACTTC. Protein sequence: CSTGQSYERQYF.

The chain recombines TRBV15 with TRBJ2-5; no firm D call. V was pared by 4 bases and J by 11 bases, with 14 bases between. The CDR3 spans 12 residues. CDR1 is LNHNV and CDR2 is YYDKDF in the germline V gene (reference sequence). The CDR3 DNA is TGTGCCACCAGCACCCATTATCAGGAGCAGTACTTC. Translating it yields CATSTHYQEQYF.